The rows below give T cell receptor beta chains drawn from one sample of a study of shared clonotypes between healthy human individuals. The method was immunoSEQ multiplex PCR; TCRdb's version includes in-frame clones alone and lacks a portion of them. The data show about 470,000 clones, 70% to 80% seen once. Sample: PBMCs. These receptors were taken from a woman in her thirties or forties in good health. Some clones in this sample may be carry-over from other donors' samples. Both conserved end residues are part of each CDR3. D genes are given only for firm matches. Expanded clones get a size class; other rows say once, few or many, or leave the size out.

CDR3 protein: CASSSTANTEAFF; CDR3 DNA: TGTGCCAGTAGTTCCACAGCGAACACTGAAGCTTTCTTT; J gene: TRBJ1-1; V gene: TRBV19; D gene: NA; clone size: NA
CDR3 protein: CAISSSSGSDYEQYF; CDR3 DNA: TGTGCCATCAGCTCCTCAAGCGGGAGCGATTACGAGCAGTACTTC; J gene: TRBJ2-7; V gene: TRBV10-3; D gene: TRBD2; clone size: NA
CDR3 protein: CASSLGQVTYEQYF; CDR3 DNA: TGTGCCAGCAGCTTAGGACAGGTTACCTACGAGCAGTACTTC; J gene: TRBJ2-7; V gene: TRBV7-9; D gene: NA; clone size: NA
CDR3 protein: CASSLWTGFGGYTF; CDR3 DNA: TGTGCCAGCAGTTTATGGACAGGGTTTGGTGGCTACACCTTC; J gene: TRBJ1-2; V gene: TRBV28; D gene: TRBD1; clone size: NA
CDR3 protein: CASSPPWRGSGTEAFF; CDR3 DNA: TGTGCCAGCAGTCCCCCCTGGCGGGGGTCGGGCACTGAAGCTTTCTTT; J gene: TRBJ1-1; V gene: TRBV27; D gene: NA; clone size: NA
CDR3 protein: CASSESGGAGRVYEQYF; CDR3 DNA: TGTGCCAGCAGTGAAAGTGGGGGGGCAGGGAGGGTCTACGAGCAGTACTTC; J gene: TRBJ2-7; V gene: TRBV6-1; D gene: NA; clone size: NA
CDR3 protein: CASSQRASVTGELFF; CDR3 DNA: TGTGCCAGCAGCCAACGGGCTAGCGTCACCGGGGAGCTGTTTTTT; J gene: TRBJ2-2; V gene: TRBV5-3; D gene: NA; clone size: NA
CDR3 protein: CAWSVTDYGYTF; CDR3 DNA: TGTGCCTGGAGTGTGACAGACTATGGCTACACCTTC; J gene: TRBJ1-2; V gene: TRBV30; D gene: NA; clone size: NA
CDR3 protein: CATRIGHYEQYF; CDR3 DNA: TGTGCCACTAGAATCGGGCACTACGAGCAGTACTTC; J gene: TRBJ2-7; V gene: TRBV6-1; D gene: NA; clone size: NA
CDR3 protein: CASSFGGGDTRRNEQFF; CDR3 DNA: TGTGCCAGCAGCTTTGGAGGTGGAGACACCCGGCGCAATGAGCAGTTCTTC; J gene: TRBJ2-1; V gene: TRBV5-6; D gene: NA; clone size: NA
CDR3 protein: CASSKKGVGRECTDTQYF; CDR3 DNA: TGTGCCAGCAGCAAAAAAGGGGTCGGAAGGGAATGCACAGATACGCAGTATTTT; J gene: TRBJ2-3; V gene: TRBV21-1; D gene: NA; clone size: NA
CDR3 protein: CASKDSTRTYEQYF; CDR3 DNA: TGTGCCAGCAAGGACTCGACGAGGACCTACGAGCAGTACTTC; J gene: TRBJ2-7; V gene: TRBV19; D gene: NA; clone size: once
CDR3 protein: CASSFREYNQPQHF; CDR3 DNA: TGTGCCAGCAGCTTCAGGGAGTACAATCAGCCCCAGCATTTT; J gene: TRBJ1-5; V gene: TRBV28; D gene: NA; clone size: NA
CDR3 protein: CASSLGDNTIYF; CDR3 DNA: TGCGCCAGCAGCTTGGGCGACAACACCATATATTTT; J gene: TRBJ1-3; V gene: TRBV5-1; D gene: NA; clone size: NA
CDR3 protein: CASSQGGLAGEGEQYF; CDR3 DNA: TGCGCCAGCAGCCAAGGAGGACTAGCGGGAGAAGGGGAGCAGTACTTC; J gene: TRBJ2-7; V gene: TRBV5-1; D gene: TRBD2; clone size: NA
CDR3 protein: CASSSRLAGRYEQFF; CDR3 DNA: TGTGCTAGCAGCTCGCGACTAGCGGGACGTTATGAGCAGTTCTTC; J gene: TRBJ2-1; V gene: TRBV7-7; D gene: TRBD2; clone size: NA
CDR3 protein: CASSRQSGRPNEQFF; CDR3 DNA: TGTGCCAGCAGTAGACAAAGCGGGAGACCCAATGAGCAGTTCTTC; J gene: TRBJ2-1; V gene: TRBV28; D gene: TRBD2; clone size: NA
CDR3 protein: CASSPFSGGSSYEQYF; CDR3 DNA: TGTGCCAGCTCACCATTTTCGGGAGGCAGCTCCTACGAGCAGTACTTC; J gene: TRBJ2-7; V gene: TRBV18; D gene: TRBD2; clone size: NA
CDR3 protein: CACPSRDRPSYEQYF; CDR3 DNA: TGTGCCTGCCCAAGCCGGGACAGGCCATCCTACGAGCAGTACTTC; J gene: TRBJ2-7; V gene: TRBV30; D gene: TRBD1; clone size: NA
CDR3 protein: CASSEFGGEQPQHF; CDR3 DNA: TGTGCCAGCAGTGAATTTGGGGGGGAGCAGCCCCAGCATTTT; J gene: TRBJ1-5; V gene: TRBV25-1; D gene: NA; clone size: NA
CDR3 protein: CASVHRDRGDFSPGANVLTF; CDR3 DNA: TGTGCTAGTGTTCACCGGGACAGGGGGGATTTTTCCCCTGGGGCCAACGTCCTGACTTTC; J gene: TRBJ2-6; V gene: TRBV12-5; D gene: TRBD1; clone size: NA
CDR3 protein: CASSRQGQGANYGYTF; CDR3 DNA: TGTGCCAGCAGCCGACAGGGACAGGGGGCGAACTATGGCTACACCTTC; J gene: TRBJ1-2; V gene: TRBV5-6; D gene: TRBD1; clone size: NA
CDR3 protein: CASSQSGRRGDPYEQYF; CDR3 DNA: TGCGCCAGCAGTCAATCCGGGAGGAGGGGGGATCCCTACGAGCAGTACTTC; J gene: TRBJ2-7; V gene: TRBV23-1; D gene: NA; clone size: NA
CDR3 protein: CASSSPGAGGRYF; CDR3 DNA: TGTGCCAGCAGCTCCCCTGGAGCTGGGGGCCGGTACTTC; J gene: TRBJ2-7; V gene: TRBV11-2; D gene: NA; clone size: NA
CDR3 protein: CASSLEPGTKSPLHF; CDR3 DNA: TGTGCCAGCAGCTTGGAGCCGGGGACAAAGTCACCCCTCCACTTT; J gene: TRBJ1-6; V gene: TRBV5-4; D gene: NA; clone size: NA
CDR3 protein: CASSSPGQRAPLHF; CDR3 DNA: TGTGCCAGCAGTTCGCCGGGACAGCGAGCACCCCTCCACTTT; J gene: TRBJ1-6; V gene: TRBV6-5; D gene: TRBD1; clone size: NA
CDR3 protein: CAWDDRGDQPQHF; CDR3 DNA: TGTGCCTGGGACGACAGGGGGGATCAGCCCCAGCATTTT; J gene: TRBJ1-5; V gene: TRBV30; D gene: TRBD1; clone size: NA
CDR3 protein: CASSQGARSDPQHF; CDR3 DNA: TGTGCCAGCTCTCAGGGGGCCCGAAGCGATCCCCAGCATTTT; J gene: TRBJ1-5; V gene: TRBV19; D gene: TRBD1; clone size: NA
CDR3 protein: CASSLLAGGGETQYF; CDR3 DNA: TGTGCCAGCAGCCTGCTAGCGGGAGGGGGGGAGACCCAGTACTTC; J gene: TRBJ2-5; V gene: TRBV7-6; D gene: TRBD2; clone size: NA
CDR3 protein: CASSDTGTNTEAFF; CDR3 DNA: TGCGCCAGCAGTGACACAGGGACGAACACTGAAGCTTTCTTT; J gene: TRBJ1-1; V gene: TRBV10-1; D gene: NA; clone size: NA
CDR3 protein: CASSLQGSAGSYEQYF; CDR3 DNA: TGTGCCAGCTCATTACAGGGTTCTGCTGGGTCCTACGAGCAGTACTTC; J gene: TRBJ2-7; V gene: TRBV18; D gene: NA; clone size: many
CDR3 protein: CASSLGGYSNQPQHF; CDR3 DNA: TGCGCCAGCAGCTTGGGAGGGTATAGCAATCAGCCCCAGCATTTT; J gene: TRBJ1-5; V gene: TRBV5-1; D gene: NA; clone size: NA
CDR3 protein: CARDTGGHTYEQYF; CDR3 DNA: TGTGCCAGAGACACAGGGGGCCATACCTACGAGCAGTACTTC; J gene: TRBJ2-7; V gene: TRBV6-4; D gene: TRBD1; clone size: NA
CDR3 protein: CASSLVAGSYNEQFF; CDR3 DNA: TGTGCCAGCAGCTTAGTTGCAGGGTCCTACAATGAGCAGTTCTTC; J gene: TRBJ2-1; V gene: TRBV7-2; D gene: NA; clone size: NA
CDR3 protein: CASSLVAGDEQFF; CDR3 DNA: TGTGCCAGCAGCTTAGTAGCGGGAGATGAGCAGTTCTTC; J gene: TRBJ2-1; V gene: TRBV7-2; D gene: TRBD2; clone size: NA
CDR3 protein: CASSIGMGLRAFF; CDR3 DNA: TGTGCCAGTAGTATAGGGATGGGGCTGCGGGCTTTCTTT; J gene: TRBJ1-1; V gene: TRBV19; D gene: NA; clone size: NA
CDR3 protein: CASGSPPGHSYEQYF; CDR3 DNA: TGTGCTAGTGGTTCCCCCCCGGGACACAGCTACGAGCAGTACTTC; J gene: TRBJ2-7; V gene: TRBV12-5; D gene: NA; clone size: NA
CDR3 protein: CASSLSTSGKGTGELFF; CDR3 DNA: TGTGCCAGCAGCCTATCGACTAGCGGGAAAGGGACCGGGGAGCTGTTTTTT; J gene: TRBJ2-2; V gene: TRBV4-2; D gene: TRBD2; clone size: few
CDR3 protein: CASRGTGLYNEQFF; CDR3 DNA: TGTGCCAGCAGGGGGACAGGACTATACAATGAGCAGTTCTTC; J gene: TRBJ2-1; V gene: TRBV6-6; D gene: TRBD1; clone size: NA
CDR3 protein: CASSLGPQETQYF; CDR3 DNA: TGTGCCAGCAGCTTGGGGCCACAAGAGACCCAGTACTTC; J gene: TRBJ2-5; V gene: TRBV7-3; D gene: NA; clone size: NA
CDR3 protein: CASSEQGYTDTQYF; CDR3 DNA: TGTGCCAGCAGTGAGCAGGGGTACACAGATACGCAGTATTTT; J gene: TRBJ2-3; V gene: TRBV2; D gene: NA; clone size: NA
CDR3 protein: CASSQEDSLSTGELFF; CDR3 DNA: TGCGCCAGCAGCCAAGAGGACAGTCTTAGCACCGGGGAGCTGTTTTTT; J gene: TRBJ2-2; V gene: TRBV4-1; D gene: NA; clone size: NA
CDR3 protein: CAWSVLGENYGYTF; CDR3 DNA: TGTGCCTGGAGTGTCCTGGGGGAAAACTATGGCTACACCTTC; J gene: TRBJ1-2; V gene: TRBV30; D gene: NA; clone size: NA
CDR3 protein: CASTPPGENEQFF; CDR3 DNA: TGTGCCAGCACCCCCCCGGGGGAGAATGAGCAGTTCTTC; J gene: TRBJ2-1; V gene: TRBV6-5; D gene: NA; clone size: few
CDR3 protein: CASRLGLAAGEQFF; CDR3 DNA: TGCGCCAGCAGACTGGGACTAGCGGCGGGGGAGCAGTTCTTC; J gene: TRBJ2-1; V gene: TRBV5-1; D gene: TRBD2; clone size: NA
CDR3 protein: CASRGVGETQYF; CDR3 DNA: TGTGCCAGCAGAGGAGTAGGGGAGACCCAGTACTTC; J gene: TRBJ2-5; V gene: TRBV25-1; D gene: NA; clone size: NA
CDR3 protein: CASSLPEGVSNIQYF; CDR3 DNA: TGTGCCAGCAGTCTCCCTGAGGGGGTGTCGAACATTCAGTACTTC; J gene: TRBJ2-4; V gene: TRBV28; D gene: NA; clone size: NA
CDR3 protein: CASSLGQGGF; CDR3 DNA: TGTGCCAGCAGCTTGGGACAGGGGGGCTTC; J gene: TRBJ2-7; V gene: TRBV21-1; D gene: NA; clone size: NA
CDR3 protein: CASSLAPTGETVGYTF; CDR3 DNA: TGTGCCAGCAGCTTAGCCCCTACGGGGGAGACGGTTGGCTACACCTTC; J gene: TRBJ1-2; V gene: TRBV7-8; D gene: NA; clone size: NA
CDR3 protein: CASSLSRRDNEQFF; CDR3 DNA: TGTGCCAGCAGTTTATCTCGCAGGGACAATGAGCAGTTCTTC; J gene: TRBJ2-1; V gene: TRBV27; D gene: NA; clone size: NA
CDR3 protein: CASSLALAGAYEQYF; CDR3 DNA: TGTGCCAGCAGCTTAGCCCTAGCGGGAGCCTACGAGCAGTACTTC; J gene: TRBJ2-7; V gene: TRBV11-2; D gene: TRBD2; clone size: few
CDR3 protein: CASSAGDGETQYF; CDR3 DNA: TGTGCCAGTAGTGCAGGGGATGGAGAGACCCAGTACTTC; J gene: TRBJ2-5; V gene: TRBV19; D gene: NA; clone size: NA
CDR3 protein: CASSQEGLAGFYNEQFF; CDR3 DNA: TGTGCCAGCAGCCAAGAAGGGCTAGCGGGATTCTACAATGAGCAGTTCTTC; J gene: TRBJ2-1; V gene: TRBV4-2; D gene: TRBD2; clone size: NA
CDR3 protein: CAWHPRDLAYEQYF; CDR3 DNA: TGTGCCTGGCACCCCCGGGACTTAGCCTACGAGCAGTACTTC; J gene: TRBJ2-7; V gene: TRBV30; D gene: NA; clone size: once